A single sample gave rise to the 16 T cell receptor beta chains below, sequenced in a study of human T cells and chemical hapten exposure. Time point in this sample: patch test 3, about 24 weeks after DPC sensitization. Treatment described: therapeutic diphenylcyclopropenone sensitization with weekly scalp DPC. TCRdb reprocessed the RACE reads with MiXCR, giving one entry per CDR3 protein. The sample has tens of thousands of distinct CDR3 sequences; over 10% are singletons. Sequencing used whole blood, obtained in connection with sensitization to the hapten diphenylcyclopropenone (DPC). These receptors all come from a man younger than 45 with alopecia areata. Some clones in this sample may be carry-over from other donors' samples.

Only a few counts were recorded for this clonotype. This chain connects TRBV19 to TRBJ1-4; no reliable D call. Germline lookup yields CDR1 LNHDA and CDR2 SQIVND (reference sequence). V gave up 4 bases and J gave up 0 bases, with 9 bases separating them. This CDR3 spans 15 amino acids. CDR3 coding DNA: TGTGCCAGTAGTACGATTTCCGCAACTAATGAAAAACTGTTTTTT. Translation gives CASSTISATNEKLFF.

This clonotype was detected ten times or more. V and J are TRBV10-3 and TRBJ2-5; TRBD2 agrees at 14 bases. The CDR3 contains 19 residues. V shed 2 bases, J shed 4 bases, and the junction held 12 bases outside the gene matches. Germline CDR1 reads ENHRY; CDR2 reads SYGVKD. The CDR3 sequence: CAISETGLAGASQRETQYF. The CDR3 DNA follows: TGTGCCATCAGTGAGACGGGACTAGCGGGGGCCTCCCAGCGAGAGACCCAGTACTTC.

This clonotype has just a few counts. This chain connects TRBV24-1 to TRBJ2-3; D may be TRBD2 (5 bases). CDR3 size: 16 residues. Trimming shortened V by 0 bases and J by 0 bases, and 9 bases separated the two germline ends. CDR1 is KGHDR, CDR2 SFDVKD, per germline. The CDR3 coding sequence is TGTGCCACCAGTGATTTGCAACGGGGTAGCACAGATACGCAGTATTTT. It yields the protein CATSDLQRGSTDTQYF.

This clonotype was detected a few times. V usage is TRBV29-1 and J usage is TRBJ1-2; D is uncertain. The CDR3 has 13 amino acids. Trimming removed 5 bases at V and 6 bases at J, with 16 bases between. Per germline, CDR1 SQVTM and CDR2 ANQGSEA. The CDR3 sequence: CSVSPRIEHGYTF. In nucleotides, the CDR3 is TGCAGCGTTTCACCCCGAATTGAGCATGGCTACACCTTC.

This clonotype was observed a few times. The chain employs TRBV6-5 and TRBJ1-3; maybe TRBD1 (6 bases). The germline V and J ends were trimmed by 10 bases and 2 bases, with 6 bases remaining between them. CDR1 and CDR2 from the germline V gene are MNHEY and SVGAGI. The CDR3 runs to 11 residues. In DNA form, the CDR3 reads TGTGCCACAGGGGCTGGAAACACCATATATTTT. Protein sequence: CATGAGNTIYF.

This clonotype appeared many times. V and J are TRBV5-1 and TRBJ2-1; the match to TRBD2 covers 9 bases. The V and J ends lost 2 bases and 0 bases, in that order; junction bases with no gene match: 0. The CDR3 totals 15 residues. Germline-derived CDR1 and CDR2 are SGHRS and YFSETQ. CDR3 region: CASSFSGGSYNEQFF. CDR3 sequence (DNA): TGCGCCAGCAGCTTTAGCGGGGGCTCCTACAATGAGCAGTTCTTC. The complete variable domain, with remaining parts taken from reference TRBV5-1 and TRBJ2-1, reads KAGVTQTPRYLIKTRGQQVTLSCSPISGHRSVSWYQQTPGQGLQFLFEYFSETQRNKGNFPGRFSGRQFSNSRSEMNVSTLELGDSALYLCASSFSGGSYNEQFFGPGTRLTVL.

This clonotype was detected a few times. The rearrangement uses TRBV4-2 and TRBJ2-2, with D perhaps assigned TRBD1 or TRBD2 (5 bases each). The V end was cut by 0 bases, the J end by 0 bases, with 8 bases between. The length of the CDR3 is 16 residues. Germline CDR1 is LGHNA and CDR2 is YNFKEQ. CDR3 sequence: CASSQELGANTGELFF. CDR3 nucleotide sequence: TGTGCCAGCAGCCAAGAACTGGGGGCGAACACCGGGGAGCTGTTTTTT.

This rearrangement joins TRBV6-2 or TRBV6-3 to TRBJ2-7, with D unresolved. Germline V CDR1 and CDR2: MNHEY, SVGEGT. CDR3 length equals 14 residues. V gave up 6 bases and J gave up 5 bases, with 17 bases separating them. The CDR3 sequence is CASRPDPRTDEQYF. The CDR3 DNA follows: TGTGCCAGCAGACCGGACCCAAGGACCGACGAGCAGTACTTC.

This clonotype appeared a few times. The chain uses TRBV28 and TRBJ2-1, with D unresolved. V lost 2 bases, J lost 6 bases, and 11 bases lay in between. Germline V gives CDR1 MDHEN, CDR2 SYDVKM. This CDR3 is built from 14 residues. As DNA, the CDR3 is TGTGCCAGCAGTTTAGGGCTAACCATCAATGAGCAGTTCTTC. It is translated as CASSLGLTINEQFF.

This clonotype occurred many times. The V gene is TRBV12-3 or TRBV12-4, the J gene TRBJ1-3, with no clear D. V dropped 6 bases and J dropped 0 bases, with 9 bases sitting between them. The CDR3 spans 14 residues. CDR3 in DNA: TGTGCCAGCAGGAGGGCGAGCTCTGGAAACACCATATATTTT. Its protein is CASRRASSGNTIYF.

This clonotype was seen many times. The chain combines TRBV7-2 with TRBJ2-1; 7 bases are a match to TRBD1. The ends lost 0 bases at V and 0 bases at J; junction bases unmatched: 2. The CDR3 is 16 residues long. Germline CDR1 is SGHTA and CDR2 is FQGNSA. The CDR3, as DNA: TGTGCCAGCAGCTTAGCAGGGGGCCCCTCCTACAATGAGCAGTTCTTC. This codes for CASSLAGGPSYNEQFF. The entire variable domain, with the rest obtained from reference TRBV7-2 and TRBJ2-1, is as follows: GAGVSQSPSNKVTEKGKDVELRCDPISGHTALYWYRQSLGQGLEFLIYFQGNSAPDKSGLPSDRFSAERTGGSVSTLTIQRTQQEDSAVYLCASSLAGGPSYNEQFFGPGTRLTVL.

A few counts support this clonotype. The chain links TRBV24-1 to TRBJ2-3, with D possibly TRBD1 on 7 matching bases. CDR1 and CDR2 from the germline V gene are KGHDR and SFDVKD. Trimming took 3 bases from V and 8 from J, leaving 17 bases between them. The length of the CDR3 is 15 residues. CDR3 sequence reads: CATSDPGTEEGTQYF. CDR3 nucleotide sequence: TGTGCCACCAGTGATCCTGGGACAGAGGAGGGTACGCAGTATTTT.

This clonotype was observed once. The genes are TRBV28 and TRBJ1-2, with unresolved D. Trimming left V 5 bases short and J 6 bases short, with 10 bases between. This CDR3 region has 12 residues. Germline CDR1 and CDR2: MDHEN and SYDVKM. CDR3 DNA sequence: TGTGCCAGCAGTGGAGCGGACGATGGCTACACCTTC. Amino acids: CASSGADDGYTF.

This clonotype was detected ten times or more. The chain employs TRBV24-1 and TRBJ1-5; no reliable D call. Between the trimmed V and J ends, which lost 8 bases and 0 bases, there was a span of 7 bases. CDR3 length: 13 residues. Germline CDR1 is KGHDR and CDR2 is SFDVKD. DNA of the CDR3: TGTGCCACCACCGCATATAGCAATCAGCCCCAGCATTTT. This translates into CATTAYSNQPQHF.

This clonotype was recorded at least ten times. CDR3 bases: TGTGCCAGCAGTTCTCAGGGGGCCTTAGGAAACACCATATATTTT. Translation gives CASSSQGALGNTIYF. V and J are TRBV7-8 and TRBJ1-3, with 8 positions matching TRBD1. Germline V gene lookup returns CDR1 SGHVS and CDR2 FQNEAQ. The CDR3 is made up of 15 amino acids. The junction had 8 bases not matched to a gene; V was cut back by 6 bases and J by 4 bases.

This clonotype was counted only a few times. The genes are TRBV9 and TRBJ2-3, with 8 nucleotides matching TRBD1. Germline trimming cut 3 bases from V and 10 bases from J; bases unmatched to any gene: 10. Germline CDR1 is SGDLS and CDR2 is YYNGEE. The CDR3 sequence is 14 residues long. The CDR3 protein is CASSASGQDYPQYF. CDR3 DNA sequence: TGTGCCAGCAGCGCCTCGGGACAGGATTATCCGCAGTATTTT.